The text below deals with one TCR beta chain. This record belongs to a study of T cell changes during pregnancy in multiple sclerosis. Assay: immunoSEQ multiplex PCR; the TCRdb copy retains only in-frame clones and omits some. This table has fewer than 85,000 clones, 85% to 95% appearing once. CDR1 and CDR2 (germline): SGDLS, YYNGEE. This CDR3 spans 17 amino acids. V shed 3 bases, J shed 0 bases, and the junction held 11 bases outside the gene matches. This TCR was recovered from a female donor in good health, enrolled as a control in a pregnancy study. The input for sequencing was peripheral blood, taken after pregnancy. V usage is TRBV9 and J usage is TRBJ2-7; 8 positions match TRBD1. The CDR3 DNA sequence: TGTGCCAGCAGCGAGAGGGGGTCCGGACAGGGCTCCTACGAGCAGTACTTC. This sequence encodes CASSERGSGQGSYEQYF.